The 9 T cell receptor beta chains reported below all come from one sample, sequenced in a study of blood T cell repertoires in COVID-19. Generated by immunoSEQ multiplex PCR, the TCRdb table keeps only in-frame clones and is missing some. Among about 300,000 clones, 86% were seen once, and the ten largest hold about 10%. The sample consisted of PBMCs or T cells enriched from blood (not recorded which). Source of these receptors: a woman between 18 and 29 years old who had recovered from COVID-19.

The J gene is TRBJ2-1, the V gene TRBV28; 8 bases fit TRBD2. The germline V gene encodes CDR1 MDHEN and CDR2 SYDVKM. V was pared by 3 bases and J by 6 bases, with 4 bases of the junction left unmatched. This CDR3 region has 14 residues. The CDR3 sequence: CASSLTGGPNEQFF. For the CDR3, the DNA is TGTGCCAGCAGTTTGACGGGAGGGCCCAATGAGCAGTTCTTC.

The table lists this clone with a few counts. The chain recombines TRBV10-3 with TRBJ2-2; TRBD1 is a possible D gene (5 bases). V was cut by 2 bases and J by 0 bases, with 10 bases left in between. Germline CDR1 and CDR2: ENHRY and SYGVKD. The CDR3 is 16 amino acids. The CDR3: CAISEEAGTNTGELFF. The CDR3 DNA is TGTGCCATCAGTGAGGAGGCAGGGACGAACACCGGGGAGCTGTTTTTT.

The chain combines TRBV28 with TRBJ1-1; 7 nucleotides match TRBD1. Per germline, CDR1 MDHEN and CDR2 SYDVKM. CDR3 size: 13 residues. Germline trimming cut 5 bases from V and 5 bases from J; bases unmatched to any gene: 5. The CDR3 DNA is TGTGCCAGCAGTGGACAGGTTGGAACTGAAGCTTTCTTT. Its protein is CASSGQVGTEAFF.

The chain links TRBV7-9 to TRBJ2-7, with TRBD1 identical over 9 bases. The germline V gene encodes CDR1 SEHNR and CDR2 FQNEAQ (reference sequence). This CDR3 contains 16 residues. The J segment lost 3 bases and the V segment lost 7 bases, leaving 13 bases of the junction unmatched. CDR3 amino acids: CASTPLPGQGNYEQYF. The CDR3 DNA sequence: TGTGCCAGCACCCCCCTGCCCGGACAGGGGAACTACGAGCAGTACTTC.

The chain joins TRBV7-3 to TRBJ2-7, with TRBD2 as a possible D gene (7 bases). From germline, CDR1 is SGHTA and CDR2 FQGTGA. The CDR3 contains 17 residues. V lost 4 bases, J lost 6 bases, and 25 bases lay in between. The CDR3 nucleotides are TGTGCCAGCAGCTCCCACGGGGGGCCGGGACTAAGTAGCGAGCAGTACTTC. It translates to CASSSHGGPGLSSEQYF.

This clone occurred a few times. This chain joins TRBV18 and TRBJ2-7; 13 nucleotides line up with TRBD2. CDR1 is KGHSH, CDR2 LQKENI, per germline. The CDR3 contains 16 residues. The V gene end was trimmed by 6 bases and the J gene end by 4 bases; junction bases not matched to a gene: 9. The CDR3 sequence: CASSPTSGGRGYEQYF. In nucleotides, the CDR3 is TGTGCCAGCTCCCCGACTAGCGGGGGGAGAGGATACGAGCAGTACTTC.

V gene TRBV28 combines with J gene TRBJ2-4, with D possibly matching TRBD1 (6 bases). Trimming stripped 9 bases from V and 3 bases from J, with 12 bases between. Germline V gene sequence: CDR1 MDHEN, CDR2 SYDVKM. The CDR3 loop spans 13 amino acids. The CDR3 region has the DNA TGTGCCAGTAGAATAGGGGGCAAAAACATTCAGTACTTC. It yields the protein CASRIGGKNIQYF.

The rearrangement joins TRBV4-1 to TRBJ1-5, with D uncertain. The CDR3 sequence is 13 residues long. V was pared by 4 bases and J by 4 bases, with 8 bases between. Germline lookup yields CDR1 MGHRA and CDR2 YSYEKL. The CDR3 loop reads CASSPPANQPQHF. CDR3 nucleotides: TGCGCCAGCAGCCCCCCTGCGAATCAGCCCCAGCATTTT.

This clone was seen more than once but under ten times. V and J are TRBV30 and TRBJ1-1, with TRBD1 identical over 8 bases. The CDR3 runs 13 residues. CDR1 is GTSNPN and CDR2 is SVGIG in the germline V gene (reference sequence). V was clipped by 0 bases and J by 10 bases; unmatched bases: 7. CDR3 region: CAWSVLDRGRAFF. The CDR3 nucleotides read TGTGCCTGGAGTGTACTAGACAGGGGAAGAGCTTTCTTT.